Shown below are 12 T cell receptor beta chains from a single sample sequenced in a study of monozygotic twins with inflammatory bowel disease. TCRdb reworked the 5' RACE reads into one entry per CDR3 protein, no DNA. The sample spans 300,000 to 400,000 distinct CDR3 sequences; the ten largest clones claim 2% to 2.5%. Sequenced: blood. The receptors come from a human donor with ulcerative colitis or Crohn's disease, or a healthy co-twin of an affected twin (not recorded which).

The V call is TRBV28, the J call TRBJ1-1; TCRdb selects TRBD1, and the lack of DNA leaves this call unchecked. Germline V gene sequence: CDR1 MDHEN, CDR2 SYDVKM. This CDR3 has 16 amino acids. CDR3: CASSLPGTRRTTEAFF.

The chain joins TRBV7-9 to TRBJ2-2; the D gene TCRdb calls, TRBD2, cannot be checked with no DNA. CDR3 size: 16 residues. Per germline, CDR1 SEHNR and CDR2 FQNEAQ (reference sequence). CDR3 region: CASSPGWLGHTGELFF.

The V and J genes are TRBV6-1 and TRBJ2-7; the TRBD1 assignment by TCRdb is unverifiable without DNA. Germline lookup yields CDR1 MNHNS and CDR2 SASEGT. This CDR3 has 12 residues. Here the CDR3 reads CASDGTSYEQYF.

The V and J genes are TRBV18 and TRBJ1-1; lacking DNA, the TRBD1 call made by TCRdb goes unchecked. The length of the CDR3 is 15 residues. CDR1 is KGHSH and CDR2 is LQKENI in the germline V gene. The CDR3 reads CASSPDRGMNTEAFF.

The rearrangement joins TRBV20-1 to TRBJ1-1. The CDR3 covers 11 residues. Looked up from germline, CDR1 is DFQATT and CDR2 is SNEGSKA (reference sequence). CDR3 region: CSVRGVGEAFF.

This chain's CDR3 is CASSQYGQGYEQYF. The chain employs TRBV3-1 and TRBJ2-7; TCRdb's assignment of TRBD1 cannot be checked, as there is no DNA. The CDR3 extends over 14 amino acids. Germline CDR1 LGHDT, CDR2 YNNKEL (reference sequence).

CDR3 in amino acids: CATRGQSNQPQHF. The chain carries TRBV12-3 or TRBV12-4 and TRBJ1-5; absent DNA, TCRdb's TRBD1 call cannot be checked. The CDR3 is made up of 13 amino acids.

CDR3 sequence reads: CATSRAGGSKGTQYF. The genes are TRBV15 and TRBJ2-5; TCRdb reports TRBD1, a call that lacks DNA to check it against. CDR3 size: 15 residues. Germline CDR1 and CDR2: LNHNV and YYDKDF (reference sequence).

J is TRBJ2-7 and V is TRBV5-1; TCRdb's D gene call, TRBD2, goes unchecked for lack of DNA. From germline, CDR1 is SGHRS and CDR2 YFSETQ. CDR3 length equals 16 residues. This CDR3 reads CASSLGAPREGYEQYF.

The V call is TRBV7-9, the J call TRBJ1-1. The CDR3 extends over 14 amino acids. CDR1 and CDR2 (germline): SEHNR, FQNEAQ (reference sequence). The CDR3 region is CASSLESGNTEAFF.

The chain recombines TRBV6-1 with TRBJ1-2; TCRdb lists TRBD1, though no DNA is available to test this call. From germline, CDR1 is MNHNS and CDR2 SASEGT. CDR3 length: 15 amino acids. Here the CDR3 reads CASSRDPSSGYGYTF.

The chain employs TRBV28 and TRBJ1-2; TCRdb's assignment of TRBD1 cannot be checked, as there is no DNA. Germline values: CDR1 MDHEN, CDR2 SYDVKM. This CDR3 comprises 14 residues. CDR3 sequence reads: CASNRDLRRGGYTF.